Listed below are T cell receptor beta chains from one sample, sequenced in a study of vaccination and CD4 T cells after COVID-19. Via MiXCR, TCRdb re-called the PCR reads, giving one row per CDR3 protein. The sample records about 20,000 distinct CDR3 sequences, roughly 64% being singletons. This sample comprised CD4+ T cells from blood, obtained after SARS-CoV-2 vaccination. Receptors were obtained from a human donor who had recovered from COVID-19. CDR3s include the opening cysteine and the closing phenylalanine or tryptophan. The order of the fields is clone size, V gene, J gene, D gene, CDR3 protein, CDR3 DNA. The D gene is left open where the match is weak. Only part of the rows carry a size: once, few, many, or a class if the clone is expanded.

clone_size: .
v_call: TRBV19
j_call: TRBJ1-1
d_call: .
cdr3_aa: CVSSRSRDTEAFF
cdr3_nt: TGTGTCAGTAGCCGGAGCAGGGACACTGAAGCTTTCTTT

clone_size: .
v_call: TRBV10-3
j_call: TRBJ1-2
d_call: .
cdr3_aa: CAIGQSGVYGYTF
cdr3_nt: TGTGCCATCGGACAGTCCGGAGTCTATGGCTACACCTTC

clone_size: few
v_call: TRBV7-9
j_call: TRBJ1-2
d_call: .
cdr3_aa: CASTSLRSGGYTF
cdr3_nt: TGTGCCAGCACCTCGCTGAGGAGCGGGGGCTACACCTTC

clone_size: .
v_call: TRBV5-1
j_call: TRBJ2-5
d_call: TRBD1
cdr3_aa: CASSFHRGQGETQYF
cdr3_nt: TGCGCCAGCAGCTTCCACAGGGGGCAGGGGGAGACCCAGTACTTC

clone_size: .
v_call: TRBV6-4
j_call: TRBJ2-2
d_call: TRBD2
cdr3_aa: CASSDSLLSGREHTGELFF
cdr3_nt: TGTGCCAGCAGTGATTCCCTCTTGTCTGGGCGGGAGCACACCGGGGAGCTGTTTTTT

clone_size: .
v_call: TRBV6-5
j_call: TRBJ1-1
d_call: .
cdr3_aa: CASSYPTLGTCWDTEAFF
cdr3_nt: TGTGCCAGCAGTTACCCCACTCTAGGAACCTGTTGGGACACTGAAGCTTTCTTT

clone_size: .
v_call: TRBV7-2
j_call: TRBJ2-7
d_call: .
cdr3_aa: CASSTSDRYEQYF
cdr3_nt: TGTGCCAGCAGCACTTCGGACCGGTACGAGCAGTACTTC

clone_size: .
v_call: TRBV19
j_call: TRBJ1-1
d_call: .
cdr3_aa: CASSGNRVRTEAFF
cdr3_nt: TGTGCCAGTAGCGGGAACAGGGTCCGAACTGAAGCTTTCTTT

clone_size: .
v_call: TRBV12-3/TRBV12-4
j_call: TRBJ1-5
d_call: .
cdr3_aa: CASSSTGNQPQHF
cdr3_nt: TGTGCCAGCAGTTCCACAGGCAATCAGCCCCAGCATTTT

clone_size: .
v_call: TRBV7-2
j_call: TRBJ1-4
d_call: .
cdr3_aa: CASSLVINEKLFF
cdr3_nt: TGTGCCAGCAGCTTAGTGATTAATGAAAAACTGTTTTTT

clone_size: .
v_call: TRBV4-1
j_call: TRBJ1-5
d_call: TRBD1
cdr3_aa: CASSQVVAGTGSKREPQHF
cdr3_nt: TGCGCCAGCAGCCAAGTCGTCGCGGGGACAGGGAGCAAGCGGGAGCCCCAGCATTTT

clone_size: .
v_call: TRBV2
j_call: TRBJ2-5
d_call: .
cdr3_aa: CASTSRGNDGETQYF
cdr3_nt: TGTGCCAGCACGTCTCGCGGAAATGATGGAGAGACCCAGTACTTC

clone_size: .
v_call: TRBV28
j_call: TRBJ2-7
d_call: .
cdr3_aa: CASNKGGDLSSYEQYF
cdr3_nt: TGTGCCAGCAACAAAGGGGGAGATCTGAGCTCCTACGAGCAGTACTTC

clone_size: once
v_call: TRBV5-1
j_call: TRBJ1-2
d_call: .
cdr3_aa: CASSSGLYGYTF
cdr3_nt: TGCGCCAGCAGCTCTGGCCTCTATGGCTACACCTTC

clone_size: .
v_call: TRBV6-2/TRBV6-3
j_call: TRBJ1-1
d_call: TRBD1
cdr3_aa: CASTKDRAPEAFF
cdr3_nt: TGTGCCAGCACTAAGGACAGGGCCCCTGAAGCTTTCTTT

clone_size: .
v_call: TRBV30
j_call: TRBJ2-7
d_call: .
cdr3_aa: CAWSVGGEQYF
cdr3_nt: TGTGCCTGGAGTGTAGGGGGGGAGCAGTACTTC

clone_size: .
v_call: TRBV4-1
j_call: TRBJ1-5
d_call: TRBD1
cdr3_aa: CASRIKVGQGFHQPQHF
cdr3_nt: TGCGCCAGCAGGATCAAGGTGGGACAGGGTTTCCATCAGCCCCAGCATTTT

clone_size: few
v_call: TRBV7-9
j_call: TRBJ2-3
d_call: TRBD1
cdr3_aa: CASSEQGISTDTQYF
cdr3_nt: TGTGCCAGCAGTGAACAGGGGATAAGCACAGATACGCAGTATTTT

clone_size: .
v_call: TRBV30
j_call: TRBJ1-2
d_call: .
cdr3_aa: CAWSVNGHGYTF
cdr3_nt: TGTGCCTGGAGTGTCAACGGGCATGGCTACACCTTC

clone_size: .
v_call: TRBV12-3/TRBV12-4
j_call: TRBJ1-5
d_call: .
cdr3_aa: CASSFQTVNQPQHF
cdr3_nt: TGTGCCAGCAGTTTTCAGACAGTCAATCAGCCCCAGCATTTT

clone_size: .
v_call: TRBV7-6
j_call: TRBJ2-5
d_call: TRBD2
cdr3_aa: CASSSRLAGGDETQYF
cdr3_nt: TGTGCCAGCAGCTCCAGACTAGCGGGAGGAGATGAGACCCAGTACTTC

clone_size: .
v_call: TRBV6-5
j_call: TRBJ2-1
d_call: TRBD2
cdr3_aa: CASSSITSERYNEQFF
cdr3_nt: TGTGCCAGCAGTTCCATCACTAGCGAAAGATACAATGAGCAGTTCTTC

clone_size: .
v_call: TRBV6-1
j_call: TRBJ2-1
d_call: .
cdr3_aa: CASNLGDNEQFF
cdr3_nt: TGTGCCAGCAACCTAGGAGACAATGAGCAGTTCTTC

clone_size: few
v_call: TRBV19
j_call: TRBJ1-5
d_call: TRBD1
cdr3_aa: CASTTQGASNQPQHF
cdr3_nt: TGTGCCAGTACCACACAGGGGGCTAGCAATCAGCCCCAGCATTTT

clone_size: few
v_call: TRBV6-2/TRBV6-3
j_call: TRBJ2-2
d_call: .
cdr3_aa: CASSYSSANTGELFF
cdr3_nt: TGTGCCAGCAGTTACTCTAGCGCGAACACCGGGGAGCTGTTTTTT

clone_size: .
v_call: TRBV6-1
j_call: TRBJ2-2
d_call: .
cdr3_aa: CASMSQRGGLNTGELFF
cdr3_nt: TGTGCCAGCATGTCCCAGAGAGGGGGGCTTAACACCGGGGAGCTGTTTTTT

clone_size: .
v_call: TRBV7-9
j_call: TRBJ1-3
d_call: .
cdr3_aa: CASSSERGNTIYF
cdr3_nt: TGTGCCAGCAGCTCCGAGAGGGGAAACACCATATATTTT

clone_size: .
v_call: TRBV7-3
j_call: TRBJ2-5
d_call: .
cdr3_aa: CASSLSKSETQYF
cdr3_nt: TGTGCCAGCAGCTTATCAAAGTCAGAGACCCAGTACTTC

clone_size: .
v_call: TRBV27
j_call: TRBJ2-3
d_call: TRBD2
cdr3_aa: CASSPSRTPGLARFADTQYF
cdr3_nt: TGTGCCAGCAGTCCTTCCAGAACCCCGGGACTAGCAAGGTTCGCAGATACGCAGTATTTT

clone_size: .
v_call: TRBV7-9
j_call: TRBJ2-7
d_call: .
cdr3_aa: CASSNRTVSYEQYF
cdr3_nt: TGTGCCAGCAGCAATCGGACCGTCTCCTACGAGCAGTACTTC

clone_size: few
v_call: TRBV20-1
j_call: TRBJ2-2
d_call: .
cdr3_aa: CSAVGGVDTGELFF
cdr3_nt: TGCAGTGCTGTGGGTGGGGTCGACACCGGGGAGCTGTTTTTT

clone_size: .
v_call: TRBV6-1
j_call: TRBJ2-7
d_call: TRBD1
cdr3_aa: CASSQGTVSYEQYF
cdr3_nt: TGTGCCAGCAGTCAAGGGACAGTTTCCTACGAGCAGTACTTC

clone_size: .
v_call: TRBV28
j_call: TRBJ1-5
d_call: .
cdr3_aa: CASSAPDQDQPQHF
cdr3_nt: TGTGCCAGCAGCGCCCCGGATCAGGATCAGCCCCAGCATTTT

clone_size: .
v_call: TRBV19
j_call: TRBJ1-2
d_call: TRBD1
cdr3_aa: CASLTGTGNGYTF
cdr3_nt: TGTGCCAGTCTCACCGGGACAGGCAATGGCTACACCTTC

clone_size: .
v_call: TRBV4-3
j_call: TRBJ2-5
d_call: .
cdr3_aa: CASSQDLNQETQYF
cdr3_nt: TGCGCCAGCAGCCAAGATCTAAACCAAGAGACCCAGTACTTC

clone_size: few
v_call: TRBV20-1
j_call: TRBJ1-1
d_call: .
cdr3_aa: CSARDQANTEAFF
cdr3_nt: TGCAGTGCTAGAGATCAGGCAAACACTGAAGCTTTCTTT

clone_size: .
v_call: TRBV7-2
j_call: TRBJ1-1
d_call: .
cdr3_aa: CASSSRGISLSEAFF
cdr3_nt: TGTGCCAGCAGCTCCCGAGGGATTTCGCTCTCTGAAGCTTTCTTT

clone_size: .
v_call: TRBV25-1
j_call: TRBJ1-2
d_call: .
cdr3_aa: CASRQGGLYGYTF
cdr3_nt: TGTGCCAGCAGACAGGGTGGGTTGTATGGCTACACCTTC

clone_size: .
v_call: TRBV20-1
j_call: TRBJ2-1
d_call: .
cdr3_aa: CSAKTAPSPERFF
cdr3_nt: TGCAGTGCTAAGACGGCCCCGTCCCCCGAGCGGTTCTTC

clone_size: once
v_call: TRBV30
j_call: TRBJ2-6
d_call: .
cdr3_aa: CAWSILGSGANVLTF
cdr3_nt: TGTGCCTGGAGCATTTTGGGCTCTGGGGCCAACGTCCTGACTTTC

clone_size: .
v_call: TRBV5-1
j_call: TRBJ2-5
d_call: .
cdr3_aa: CASSSGLRRSQETQYF
cdr3_nt: TGCGCCAGCAGCTCGGGCCTTCGGCGGTCCCAAGAGACCCAGTACTTC

clone_size: .
v_call: TRBV18
j_call: TRBJ1-5
d_call: .
cdr3_aa: CASSPDPGRAQHF
cdr3_nt: TGTGCCAGCTCACCCGACCCTGGGAGGGCCCAGCATTTT